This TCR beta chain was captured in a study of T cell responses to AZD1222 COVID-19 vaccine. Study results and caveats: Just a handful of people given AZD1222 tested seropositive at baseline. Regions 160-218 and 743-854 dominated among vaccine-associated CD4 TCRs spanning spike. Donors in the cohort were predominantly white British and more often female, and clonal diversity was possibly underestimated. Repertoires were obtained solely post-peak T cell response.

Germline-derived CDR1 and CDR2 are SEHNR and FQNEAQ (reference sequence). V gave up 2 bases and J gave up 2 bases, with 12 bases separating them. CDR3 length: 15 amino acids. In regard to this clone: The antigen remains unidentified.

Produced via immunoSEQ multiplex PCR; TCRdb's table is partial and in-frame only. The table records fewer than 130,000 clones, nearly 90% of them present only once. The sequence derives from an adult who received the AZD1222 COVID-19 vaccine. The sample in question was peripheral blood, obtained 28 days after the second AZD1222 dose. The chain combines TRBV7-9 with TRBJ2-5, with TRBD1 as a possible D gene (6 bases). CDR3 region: CASSLTGHYQETQYF. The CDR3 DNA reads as TGTGCCAGCAGCTTAACGGGACACTATCAAGAGACCCAGTACTTC.